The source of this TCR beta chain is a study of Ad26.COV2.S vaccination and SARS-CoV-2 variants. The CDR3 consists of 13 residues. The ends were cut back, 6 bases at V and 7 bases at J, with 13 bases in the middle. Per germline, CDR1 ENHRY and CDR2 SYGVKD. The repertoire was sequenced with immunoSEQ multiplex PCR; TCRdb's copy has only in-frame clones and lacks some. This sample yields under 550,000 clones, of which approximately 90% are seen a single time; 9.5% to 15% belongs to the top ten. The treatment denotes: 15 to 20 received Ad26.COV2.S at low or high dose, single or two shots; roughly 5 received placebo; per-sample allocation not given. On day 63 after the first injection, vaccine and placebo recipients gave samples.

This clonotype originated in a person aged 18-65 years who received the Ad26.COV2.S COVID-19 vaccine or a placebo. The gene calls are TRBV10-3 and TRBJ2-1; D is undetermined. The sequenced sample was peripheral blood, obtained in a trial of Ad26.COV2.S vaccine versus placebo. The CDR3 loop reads CAIRETEANEQFF. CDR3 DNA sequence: TGTGCCATCAGAGAGACCGAGGCGAATGAGCAGTTCTTC.